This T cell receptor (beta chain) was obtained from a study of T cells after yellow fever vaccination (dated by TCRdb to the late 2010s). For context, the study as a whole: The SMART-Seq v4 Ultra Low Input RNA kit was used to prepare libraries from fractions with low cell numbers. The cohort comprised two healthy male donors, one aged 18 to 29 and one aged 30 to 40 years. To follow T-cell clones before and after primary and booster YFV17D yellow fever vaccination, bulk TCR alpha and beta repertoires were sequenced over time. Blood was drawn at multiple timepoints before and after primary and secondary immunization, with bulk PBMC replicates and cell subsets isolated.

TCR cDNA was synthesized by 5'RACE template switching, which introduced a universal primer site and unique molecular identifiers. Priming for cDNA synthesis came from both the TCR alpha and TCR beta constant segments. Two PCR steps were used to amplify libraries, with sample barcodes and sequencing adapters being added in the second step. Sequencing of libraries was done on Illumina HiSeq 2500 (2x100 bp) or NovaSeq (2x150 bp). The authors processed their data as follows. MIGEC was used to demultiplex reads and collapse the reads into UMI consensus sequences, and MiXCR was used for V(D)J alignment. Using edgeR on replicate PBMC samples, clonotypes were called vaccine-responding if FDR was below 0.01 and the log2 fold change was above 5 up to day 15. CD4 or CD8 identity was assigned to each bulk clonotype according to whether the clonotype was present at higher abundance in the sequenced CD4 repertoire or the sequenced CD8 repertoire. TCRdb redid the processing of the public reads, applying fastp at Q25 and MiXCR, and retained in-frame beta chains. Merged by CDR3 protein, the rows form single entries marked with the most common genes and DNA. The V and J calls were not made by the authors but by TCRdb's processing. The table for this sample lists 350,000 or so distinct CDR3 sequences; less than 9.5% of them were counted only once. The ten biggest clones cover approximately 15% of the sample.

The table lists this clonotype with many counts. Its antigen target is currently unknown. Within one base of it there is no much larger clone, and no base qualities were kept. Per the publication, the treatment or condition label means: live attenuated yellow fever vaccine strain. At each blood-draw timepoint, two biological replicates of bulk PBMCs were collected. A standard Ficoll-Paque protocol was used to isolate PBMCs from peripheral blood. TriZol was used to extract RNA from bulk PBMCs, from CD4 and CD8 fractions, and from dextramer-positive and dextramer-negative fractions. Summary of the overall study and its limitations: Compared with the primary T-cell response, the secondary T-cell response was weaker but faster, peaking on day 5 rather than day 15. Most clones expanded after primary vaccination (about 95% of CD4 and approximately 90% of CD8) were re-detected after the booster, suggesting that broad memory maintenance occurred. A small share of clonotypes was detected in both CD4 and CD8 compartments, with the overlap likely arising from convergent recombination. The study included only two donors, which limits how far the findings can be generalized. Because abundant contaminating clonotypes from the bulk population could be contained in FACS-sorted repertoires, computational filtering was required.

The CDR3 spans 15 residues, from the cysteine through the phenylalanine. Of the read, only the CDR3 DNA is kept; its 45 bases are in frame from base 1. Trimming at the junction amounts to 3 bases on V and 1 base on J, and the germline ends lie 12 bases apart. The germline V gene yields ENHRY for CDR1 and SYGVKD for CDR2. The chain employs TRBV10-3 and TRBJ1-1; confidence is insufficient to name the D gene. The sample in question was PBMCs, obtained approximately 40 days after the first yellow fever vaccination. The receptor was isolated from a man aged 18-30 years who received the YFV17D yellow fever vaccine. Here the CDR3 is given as CAISELGLKNTEAFF. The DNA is TGTGCCATCAGTGAACTAGGGTTAAAGAACACTGAAGCTTTCTTT.